Shown below are 17 T cell receptor beta chains from a single sample sequenced in a study of lymphopenia after photon versus proton radiotherapy. Data came from immunoSEQ multiplex PCR; TCRdb stores just in-frame clones and leaves some out. The sample lists roughly 58,000 clones; about nine tenths were seen once. The sequencing used peripheral blood, collected from a patient treated with proton-based radiotherapy. These receptor sequences come from a man older than 75 with esophageal cancer.

The chain is built from TRBV10-2 and TRBJ2-4, with D possibly being TRBD1 (5 bases). Per germline, CDR1 WSHSY and CDR2 SAAADI. This CDR3 spans 16 amino acids. V dropped 5 bases and J dropped 0 bases, with 14 bases sitting between them. This CDR3 reads CASSSGSLIAKNIQYF. The CDR3 DNA sequence: TGCGCCAGCAGTTCAGGGTCCCTCATAGCCAAAAACATTCAGTACTTC.

The genes are TRBV5-4 and TRBJ2-2, with 7 bases that match TRBD1. The CDR3 runs 15 residues. V shed 0 bases, J shed 5 bases, and the junction held 4 bases outside the gene matches. Germline V gene sequence: CDR1 SGHNT, CDR2 YYREEE (reference sequence). The CDR3 reads CASSLAGQSTGELFF. The CDR3 region has the DNA TGTGCCAGCAGCTTGGCGGGACAGTCTACCGGGGAGCTGTTTTTT.

The J gene is TRBJ1-5, the V gene TRBV19; perhaps TRBD1 as D (6 bases). The CDR3 length is 12 residues. V was clipped by 8 bases and J by 6 bases, with 11 bases between them. Germline V lookup: CDR1 LNHDA, CDR2 SQIVND (reference sequence). The CDR3 is CASAGVSQPQHF. The CDR3 DNA is TGTGCCAGTGCAGGGGTGAGTCAGCCCCAGCATTTT.

The V call is TRBV6-5, the J call TRBJ2-7; D tentatively reads TRBD1 or TRBD2 (6 bases each). V lost 10 bases, J lost 0 bases, and 19 bases lay in between. The CDR3 length is 15 residues. The germline gives CDR1 MNHEY, CDR2 SVGAGI. The DNA for the CDR3 is TGTGCCATCAATCCAAGGGGGGATAACTCCTACGAGCAGTACTTC. This codes for CAINPRGDNSYEQYF.

The rearrangement uses TRBV11-2 and TRBJ2-7, with a possible D match to TRBD2 (5 bases). The V gene lost 2 bases and the J gene lost 7 bases, with 9 bases spanning the gap. This CDR3 has 12 amino acids. The germline CDR1 and CDR2 sequences are SGHAT and FQNNGV. In nucleotides, the CDR3 is TGTGCCAGCAGCTTACCCCGAGGGGAGCAGTACTTC. Translation: CASSLPRGEQYF.

The chain couples TRBV7-2 to TRBJ1-1; D is possibly TRBD1 (6 bases). This CDR3 contains 13 residues. The V gene lost 6 bases and the J gene lost 4 bases, with 12 bases spanning the gap. The V gene's germline CDR1 is SGHTA and CDR2 FQGNSA. The CDR3 region has the DNA TGTGCCAGCAGACCCGACAGGACCACTGAAGCTTTCTTT. Translation: CASRPDRTTEAFF.

This chain connects TRBV4-1 to TRBJ2-7; D might be TRBD1 (5 bases). Germline V gene sequence: CDR1 MGHRA, CDR2 YSYEKL. Trimming took 3 bases from V and 3 from J, leaving 12 bases between them. The CDR3 has 14 amino acids. Here the CDR3 reads CASSQSGHVYEQYF. Written as DNA, the CDR3 is TGCGCCAGCAGCCAGTCAGGGCACGTCTACGAGCAGTACTTC.

This chain joins TRBV19 and TRBJ2-2; D possibly matches TRBD1 or TRBD2 (5 bases each). The CDR3 is 15 amino acids. Deletions cut 5 bases from V and 1 base from J, with 11 bases between. Germline loops: CDR1 LNHDA, CDR2 SQIVND (reference sequence). The CDR3 here is CASSSGPRNTGELFF. The CDR3 DNA reads as TGTGCCAGTAGTTCGGGACCGAGGAACACCGGGGAGCTGTTTTTT.

This chain links TRBV5-5 with TRBJ2-3; D might be TRBD2 (6 bases). Trimming left V 4 bases short and J 0 bases short, with 12 bases between. CDR1 SGHKS and CDR2 YYEKEE come from the germline V gene (reference sequence). This CDR3 has 15 amino acids. As DNA, the CDR3 is TGTGCCAGCAGCCTTACTAGCATGAGCACAGATACGCAGTATTTT. Amino acid sequence: CASSLTSMSTDTQYF. Complete variable domain (other parts from reference TRBV5-5 and TRBJ2-3): DAGVTQSPTHLIKTRGQQVTLRCSPISGHKSVSWYQQVLGQGPQFIFQYYEKEERGRGNFPDRFSARQFPNYSSELNVNALLLGDSALYLCASSLTSMSTDTQYFGPGTRLTVL.

V and J are TRBV11-3 and TRBJ2-7; 9 bases match TRBD1. V shed 5 bases and J 2 bases; nucleotides not matched to a gene: 4. The V gene's germline CDR1 is SGHNT and CDR2 YENEEA. This CDR3 is built from 14 residues. The CDR3 DNA follows: TGTGCCAGCAGCCCCCGGGACAGGGCCTACGAGCAGTACTTC. Its translation is CASSPRDRAYEQYF.

The chain has TRBV11-2 and TRBJ2-1, with 11 bases identical to TRBD1. The J segment lost 8 bases and the V segment lost 2 bases, leaving 5 bases of the junction unmatched. This CDR3 spans 15 amino acids. CDR1 and CDR2 (germline): SGHAT, FQNNGV. The CDR3, as DNA: TGTGCCAGCAGCTTACTGGGACAGGGGGTACATGAGCAGTTCTTC. Its protein is CASSLLGQGVHEQFF.

This clone has a single count. The gene calls are TRBV9 and TRBJ2-1; 10 bases fit TRBD1. V dropped 2 bases and J dropped 3; count of bases not matched to a gene: 8. Germline V gives CDR1 SGDLS, CDR2 YYNGEE. The CDR3 has 17 residues. The CDR3 DNA follows: TGTGCCAGCAGCGTTACTTCCGGGGACAGGGGCTACAATGAGCAGTTCTTC. Protein product: CASSVTSGDRGYNEQFF.

The J gene is TRBJ2-4, the V gene TRBV11-1; 9 bases match TRBD1. J was trimmed by 7 bases and V by 5 bases; bases with no gene match: 3. This CDR3 is built from 13 residues. Germline V gene sequence: CDR1 SGHAT, CDR2 FQDESV (reference sequence). The CDR3 bases are TGTGCCAGCAGCACCGGACAGGGGAACATTCAGTACTTC. This gives the protein CASSTGQGNIQYF.

This clone has only one observation. This chain joins TRBV9 and TRBJ2-7; the D is unclear. Trimming shortened V by 0 bases and J by 3 bases, and 13 bases separated the two germline ends. Germline CDR1 reads SGDLS; CDR2 reads YYNGEE. The CDR3 contains 15 residues. For the CDR3, the DNA is TGTGCCAGCAGCGTAGCTAGTAGCAATGACTACGAGCAGTACTTC. It yields the protein CASSVASSNDYEQYF.

This sequence joins TRBV5-1 and TRBJ1-3, with a tentative D call TRBD1 (5 bases). Trimming shortened V by 2 bases and J by 3 bases, and 12 bases separated the two germline ends. This CDR3 comprises 15 residues. The V gene's germline CDR1 is SGHRS and CDR2 YFSETQ. Written as DNA, the CDR3 is TGCGCCAGCAGCTTTGGCCAGGGAGGTGGAAACACCATATATTTT. Encoded protein: CASSFGQGGGNTIYF.

The gene calls are TRBV18 and TRBJ1-1; D is perhaps TRBD1 (6 bases). There are 15 residues in the CDR3. The V gene lost 3 bases and the J gene lost 5 bases, with 16 bases spanning the gap. Germline V gene data show CDR1 as KGHSH and CDR2 as LQKENI. CDR3 protein: CASSPPSARGTEAFF. The CDR3, as DNA: TGTGCCAGCTCACCGCCGTCGGCCAGGGGAACTGAAGCTTTCTTT.

This clone was seen once. The chain combines TRBV29-1 with TRBJ1-1; 9 bases fit TRBD1. CDR1 and CDR2 from the germline V gene are SQVTM and ANQGSEA. The CDR3 is 12 residues long. With 8 bases clipped from V and 6 bases from J, the junction kept 7 bases outside the gene matches. The CDR3: CSTGQGHAEAFF. CDR3 bases: TGCAGCACGGGACAGGGCCATGCTGAAGCTTTCTTT.